This passage covers 9 T cell receptor beta chains from one sample sequenced in a study of post-analysis software for immune sequencing data (dated by TCRdb to about 2015). These TCRs' antigens remain unknown. The full study reports these points: Four or five TRBV segments, including TRBV5-6, TRBV5-1 and TRBV20-1, were significantly more frequent in patients than controls.

Library preparation was by PCR. Sequencing instrument: Illumina HiSeq 2500. Unique molecular identifiers were incorporated into TCR beta cDNA libraries to reduce PCR and sequencing biases. TCRdb redid the processing of the public reads, applying fastp at Q25 and MiXCR, and retained in-frame beta chains. Identical CDR3 protein sequences are pooled into one entry, listed with their most common genes and DNA. This sample comprises roughly 540,000 distinct CDR3 sequences, less than 40% of them detected only once. The ten most abundant clones make up roughly 6% of the sample. Sequencing input: blood. Receptor source: a girl aged 2-17 years with multiple sclerosis.

The chain combines TRBV15 with TRBJ2-3; 12 nucleotides agree with TRBD2. The CDR3 is made up of 16 amino acids. Germline lookup yields CDR1 LNHNV and CDR2 YYDKDF (reference sequence). Trimming took 5 bases from V and 4 from J; bases not matched to a gene: 7. The CDR3: CATSRRTSGESDTQYF. CDR3 coding DNA: TGTGCCACCAGCCGAAGGACTAGCGGGGAATCAGATACGCAGTATTTT.

V usage is TRBV29-1 and J usage is TRBJ2-4; D ambiguous. Germline CDR1 reads SQVTM; CDR2 reads ANQGSEA. V lost 2 bases, J lost 7 bases, and 12 bases lay in between. The CDR3 has 13 residues. CDR3 loop: CSVESGVGNIQYF. In DNA form, the CDR3 reads TGCAGCGTTGAAAGTGGGGTCGGGAACATTCAGTACTTC. The entire variable domain, with the rest obtained from reference TRBV29-1 and TRBJ2-4, is as follows: SAVISQKPSRDICQRGTSLTIQCQVDSQVTMMFWYRQQPGQSLTLIATANQGSEATYESGFVIDKFPISRPNLTFSTLTVSNMSPEDSSIYLCSVESGVGNIQYFGAGTRLSVL.

The V call is TRBV20-1, the J call TRBJ2-3; D uncertain. The germline CDR1 and CDR2 sequences are DFQATT and SNEGSKA (reference sequence). V shed 5 bases and J shed 1 base, with 13 bases lying between them. CDR3 size: 14 residues. CDR3 region: CSAPLLGRTDTQYF. As DNA, the CDR3 is TGCAGTGCTCCACTTTTGGGTCGCACAGATACGCAGTATTTT.

This sequence joins TRBV7-9 and TRBJ1-2; tentatively, D is TRBD1 (6 bases). The CDR3 is made up of 13 amino acids. Per the germline V gene, CDR1 is SEHNR and CDR2 is FQNEAQ (reference sequence). Trimming cost V 9 bases and J 4 bases, with 15 bases left between them. Written as DNA, the CDR3 is TGTGCCAGTATGGCAGGGGCTGGCTATGGCTACACCTTC. Encoded protein: CASMAGAGYGYTF.

This clonotype was seen repeatedly, ten times or more. The chain combines TRBV12-3 or TRBV12-4 with TRBJ2-7; no firm D call. The CDR3 totals 11 residues. V was cut by 3 bases and J by 6 bases, with 6 bases left in between. The CDR3, as DNA: TGTGCCAGCAGTTTCGGGCGCGAGCAGTACTTC. This sequence encodes CASSFGREQYF.

This clonotype was detected only a few times. The V call is TRBV5-5, the J call TRBJ2-1; tentatively, D is TRBD2 (5 bases). CDR1 is SGHKS, CDR2 YYEKEE, per germline (reference sequence). The length of the CDR3 is 14 residues. V was shortened by 4 bases and J by 4 bases, with 12 bases between the two germline ends. The CDR3 protein is CASSLTPGYNEQFF. DNA for the CDR3: TGTGCCAGCAGCCTAACTCCGGGGTACAATGAGCAGTTCTTC. The full variable domain, its missing parts supplied by reference TRBV5-5 and TRBJ2-1, is DAGVTQSPTHLIKTRGQQVTLRCSPISGHKSVSWYQQVLGQGPQFIFQYYEKEERGRGNFPDRFSARQFPNYSSELNVNALLLGDSALYLCASSLTPGYNEQFFGPGTRLTVL.

The table lists this clonotype with a few counts. The chain couples TRBV24-1 to TRBJ2-1, with TRBD1 identical over 7 bases. The CDR3 length is 15 residues. Germline V gene data show CDR1 as KGHDR and CDR2 as SFDVKD. J lost 6 bases, V lost 6 bases, and 10 bases had no gene match. The CDR3 loop is CATSILQGSGNEQFF. CDR3 DNA: TGTGCCACCAGTATCTTACAGGGGTCAGGCAATGAGCAGTTCTTC.

The chain couples TRBV3-1 to TRBJ2-2; tentative D call: TRBD1 (5 bases). The germline V gene has CDR1 LGHDT and CDR2 YNNKEL (reference sequence). CDR3 length: 16 residues. Trimming cost V 4 bases and J 2 bases, with 14 bases left between them. This CDR3 reads CASSLRVGPNTGELFF. CDR3 bases: TGTGCCAGCAGCCTCAGGGTGGGGCCCAACACCGGGGAGCTGTTTTTT.

This clonotype appeared a few times. Written as DNA, the CDR3 is TGTGCCAGCAGCGCGGGGAAGAACACTGAAGCTTTCTTT. It yields the protein CASSAGKNTEAFF. The gene calls are TRBV9 and TRBJ1-1, with D hard to call. The germline CDR1 and CDR2 sequences are SGDLS and YYNGEE. The CDR3 has 13 residues. The V and J ends lost 3 bases and 1 base respectively, with 7 bases between them.